These 3 T cell receptor beta chains were all obtained from the same sample, sequenced in a study of control samples from healthy donors and cancer patients. TCRdb's copy holds only in-frame clones and misses some; the assay was immunoSEQ multiplex PCR. The sample includes 150,000 to 200,000 clones, almost 90% seen only once; the top ten take just over 1.4%. Sequences were obtained from blood. The receptors shown here come from a woman between 50 and 59 years old in good health.

The chain recombines TRBV12-3 or TRBV12-4 with TRBJ1-1; D unresolved. V lost 4 bases and J 0 bases, leaving 6 bases between the germline ends. CDR3 length: 13 amino acids. The DNA for the CDR3 is TGTGCCAGCAGTTGGATAATGAACACTGAAGCTTTCTTT. The encoded protein is CASSWIMNTEAFF.

The rearrangement links TRBV7-2 to TRBJ2-1; D is unresolved. The CDR3 runs 14 residues. V gave up 2 bases and J gave up 15 bases, with 20 bases separating them. CDR1 is SGHTA, CDR2 FQGNSA, per germline. This chain's CDR3 is CASSLLPETKLGFF. The CDR3 DNA follows: TGTGCCAGCAGCTTACTACCTGAGACAAAGCTGGGGTTCTTC.

The chain joins TRBV7-6 to TRBJ2-3, with D possibly being TRBD2 (5 bases). The CDR3 consists of 13 residues. The germline CDR1 and CDR2 sequences are SGHVS and FNYEAQ. Trimming removed 5 bases from V and 8 bases from J, with 14 bases in between. The CDR3 DNA is TGTGCCAGCAGCCTCGGACTGGATCGTACGCAGTATTTT. Encoded protein: CASSLGLDRTQYF.